This T cell receptor beta chain was identified in a study of CD8 T cells in Susac syndrome. Turning to this clonotype: The antigen is not known.

V dropped 3 bases and J dropped 7 bases, with 16 bases sitting between them. The CDR3 loop spans 14 amino acids. Germline V gene data show CDR1 as DFQATT and CDR2 as SNEGSKA (reference sequence). With random hexamers, roughly 0.5 to 1 ug RNA was reverse transcribed. By means of immunoSEQ multiplex PCR, TCR beta CDR3 spanning 54 Vbeta and 13 Jbeta underwent amplification. TCRdb recomputed calls from the immunoSEQ multiplex PCR reads with MiXCR, one row per CDR3 protein. The sample holds tens of thousands of distinct CDR3 sequences; about 94% are singletons and the top ten take roughly 0.3%. Findings of the study overall: No clonal expansion appeared among CD4+ T cells in Susac patients.

The gene calls are TRBV20-1 and TRBJ1-5; D call uncertain. The receptor was derived from a human donor with Susac syndrome. Sequencing input: CD4+ T cells from PBMCs. Here the CDR3 DNA reads TGCAGTGCTAGGGCGGCCTCCGAGAGGCAGCCCCAGCATTTT. Encoded protein: CSARAASERQPQHF.